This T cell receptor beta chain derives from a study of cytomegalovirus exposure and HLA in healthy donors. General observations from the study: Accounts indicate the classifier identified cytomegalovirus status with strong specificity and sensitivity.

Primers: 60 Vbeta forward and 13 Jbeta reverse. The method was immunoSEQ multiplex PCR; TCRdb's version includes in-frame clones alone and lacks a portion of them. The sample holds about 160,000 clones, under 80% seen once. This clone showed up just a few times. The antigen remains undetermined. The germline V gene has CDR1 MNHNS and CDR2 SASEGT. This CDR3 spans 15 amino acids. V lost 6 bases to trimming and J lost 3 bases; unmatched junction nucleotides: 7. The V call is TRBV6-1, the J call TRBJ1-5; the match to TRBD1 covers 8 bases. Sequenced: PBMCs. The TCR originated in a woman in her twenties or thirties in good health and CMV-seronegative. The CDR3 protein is CASSRTGGVNQPQHF. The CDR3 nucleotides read TGTGCCAGCAGCCGAACAGGGGGAGTCAATCAGCCCCAGCATTTT.